These 31 T cell receptor beta chains share one sample of origin, sequenced in a study of cytomegalovirus exposure and HLA in healthy donors. Amplification used 60 Vbeta primers and 13 Jbeta primers. Measured with immunoSEQ multiplex PCR; TCRdb has only the in-frame clones, and not every one. This table holds some 190,000 clones, 80% to 85% found once. Sequencing was carried out using PBMCs. The receptors stem from a woman aged 40 to 50 in good health and CMV-seronegative.

The chain joins TRBV5-1 to TRBJ2-3, with D hard to call. Germline loops: CDR1 SGHRS, CDR2 YFSETQ. V was pared by 4 bases and J by 6 bases, with 18 bases between. This CDR3 region has 15 residues. In DNA form, the CDR3 reads TGCGCCAGCAGCCCTCGTAGTGCAGGCCTGGATACGCAGTATTTT. It specifies CASSPRSAGLDTQYF.

V and J are TRBV9 and TRBJ2-2; 9 nucleotides line up with TRBD1. The V gene end was trimmed by 4 bases and the J gene end by 6 bases; junction bases not matched to a gene: 19. From germline, CDR1 is SGDLS and CDR2 YYNGEE. The CDR3 consists of 19 residues. This CDR3 reads CASSPSGTGLKGKSGELFF. The CDR3 DNA reads as TGTGCCAGCAGCCCGTCTGGGACAGGGCTCAAAGGGAAGTCCGGGGAGCTGTTTTTT.

As regards this clone: At one boundary the junction diverges from the germline segment, which might be a read error. The chain uses TRBV27 and TRBJ1-1; the match to TRBD1 covers 8 bases. Germline V CDR1 and CDR2: MNHEY, SMNVEV (reference sequence). The CDR3 is 17 residues long. CDR3 protein: CTSSLARWTGKNTEAFF. CDR3 in DNA: TGTACCAGCAGTTTGGCCCGATGGACAGGGAAGAACACTGAAGCTTTCTTT.

The chain joins TRBV7-8 to TRBJ2-5; 10 nucleotides agree with TRBD2. The DNA end is more similar to TRBJ2-7, so the J call may be wrong. The CDR3 is 14 amino acids. Germline loops: CDR1 SGHVS, CDR2 FQNEAQ. The CDR3 coding sequence is TGTGCCAGCAGCTCTACTAGCGGGGCATACGAGCAGTACTTC. The encoded protein is CASSSTSGAYEQYF.

The chain uses TRBV7-9 and TRBJ2-7; 8 positions match TRBD2. The CDR3 is 17 amino acids. Trimming at V came to 5 bases and at J to 5 bases, leaving 17 bases not matched to a gene. Germline lookup yields CDR1 SEHNR and CDR2 FQNEAQ (reference sequence). Here the CDR3 DNA reads TGTGCCAGCAGCCAAACTCTAGCTGGCGGGAGGATCAACGAGCAGTACTTC. This codes for CASSQTLAGGRINEQYF. The variable domain in full, completed from reference TRBV7-9 and TRBJ2-7, reads DTGVSQNPRHKITKRGQNVTFRCDPISEHNRLYWYRQTLGQGPEFLTYFQNEAQLEKSRLLSDRFSAERPKGSFSTLEIQRTEQGDSAMYLCASSQTLAGGRINEQYFGPGTRLTVT.

The chain combines TRBV5-4 with TRBJ2-6; D uncertain. Trimming shortened V by 3 bases and J by 1 base, and 8 bases separated the two germline ends. The CDR3 contains 15 residues. CDR1 is SGHNT, CDR2 YYREEE, per germline (reference sequence). CDR3 loop: CASSSTQSGANVLTF. The CDR3 nucleotides are TGTGCCAGCAGCTCTACTCAATCTGGGGCCAACGTCCTGACTTTC.

V is TRBV11-2 and J is TRBJ1-4; D is perhaps TRBD1 (5 bases). The germline gives CDR1 SGHAT, CDR2 FQNNGV. Trimming stripped 5 bases from V and 4 bases from J, with 20 bases between. This CDR3 contains 17 residues. The CDR3 sequence: CASSDISTERLNEKLFF. The CDR3 nucleotides read TGTGCCAGCAGCGATATTTCGACAGAGAGACTTAATGAAAAACTGTTTTTT.

CDR3 nucleotide sequence: TGTGCCAGCAGCTTGGGGGCACCTAACTATGGCTACACCTTC. Translated: CASSLGAPNYGYTF. This chain joins TRBV5-8 and TRBJ1-2; D is unclear. V gave up 0 bases and J gave up 0 bases, with 6 bases separating them. This CDR3 is 14 amino acids long. Germline lookup yields CDR1 SGHTS and CDR2 YDEGEE. The full variable domain, with the rest looked up from reference TRBV5-8 and TRBJ1-2, is EAGVTQSPTHLIKTRGQQATLRCSPISGHTSVYWYQQALGLGLQFLLWYDEGEERNRGNFPPRFSGRQFPNYSSELNVNALELEDSALYLCASSLGAPNYGYTFGSGTRLTVV.

The J gene is TRBJ2-4, the V gene TRBV27, with D maybe TRBD1 (6 bases). The V end was cut by 5 bases, the J end by 7 bases, with 33 bases between. Germline lookup yields CDR1 MNHEY and CDR2 SMNVEV (reference sequence). The CDR3 runs 20 residues. Here the CDR3 DNA reads TGTGCCAGCAGTCCCTTTCCAAGGACAGACAACTCCATCTTAAAGAACATTCAGTACTTC. Protein product: CASSPFPRTDNSILKNIQYF.

This clone was seen a few times. In nucleotides, the CDR3 is TGTGCCAGCAGCTTAGAGAATAGGAGACAAGAGACCCAGTACTTC. It yields the protein CASSLENRRQETQYF. The chain recombines TRBV7-2 with TRBJ2-5; D gene ambiguous. V gave up 1 base and J gave up 2 bases, with 11 bases separating them. CDR1 is SGHTA and CDR2 is FQGNSA in the germline V gene. The CDR3 extends over 15 amino acids.

The V gene is TRBV19, the J gene TRBJ1-1; D perhaps matches TRBD1 (6 bases). The germline CDR1 and CDR2 sequences are LNHDA and SQIVND (reference sequence). Trimming left V 3 bases short and J 3 bases short, with 8 bases between. There are 13 residues in the CDR3. The CDR3 sequence: CASSMAGDTEAFF. CDR3 nucleotide sequence: TGTGCCAGTAGTATGGCAGGGGACACTGAAGCTTTCTTT.

A remark on this clone: Other nucleotide sequences from this sample produce the same CDR3. The chain recombines TRBV7-3 with TRBJ2-2; 9 bases are a match to TRBD1. V was pared by 5 bases and J by 6 bases, with 4 bases of the junction left unmatched. The CDR3 totals 14 residues. Germline V gene sequence: CDR1 SGHTA, CDR2 FQGTGA. The CDR3 DNA reads as TGTGCCAGCAGCCTACAGGGGGCGGCCGGGGAGCTGTTTTTT. Translation: CASSLQGAAGELFF.

This rearrangement joins TRBV9 to TRBJ2-3, with D perhaps TRBD2 (5 bases). The CDR3 is made up of 15 amino acids. The V gene's germline CDR1 is SGDLS and CDR2 YYNGEE. V was pared by 5 bases and J by 2 bases, with 15 bases between. The CDR3 nucleotides are TGTGCCAGCAGTGAAGGGCTTCGGGACACAGATACGCAGTATTTT. Its protein is CASSEGLRDTDTQYF.

The chain recombines TRBV5-1 with TRBJ1-2; D remains unclear. The CDR3 extends over 14 amino acids. Germline assignment: CDR1 SGHRS and CDR2 YFSETQ. With 3 bases removed from V and 1 base from J, the gap between germline ends came to 10 bases. DNA for the CDR3: TGCGCCAGCAGCTCTTCGGAGGGTAACTATGGCTACACCTTC. Translated, it gives CASSSSEGNYGYTF.

The chain links TRBV5-6 to TRBJ2-1, with D possibly being TRBD1 (6 bases). Per germline, CDR1 SGHDT and CDR2 YYEEEE. This CDR3 region has 16 residues. V was shortened by 0 bases and J by 0 bases, with 10 bases between the two germline ends. The CDR3 reads CASSLGGDNSYNEQFF. The CDR3 DNA follows: TGTGCCAGCAGCTTGGGAGGGGACAACTCCTACAATGAGCAGTTCTTC.

CDR3 coding DNA: TGTGCCAGCAGCAGGAGGGATTTCGGGGCTAGCTCCTACAATGAGCAGTTCTTC. It is translated as CASSRRDFGASSYNEQFF. The chain is built from TRBV14 and TRBJ2-1, with D maybe TRBD2 (6 bases). Germline V gives CDR1 SGHDN, CDR2 FVKESK. The CDR3 extends over 18 amino acids. Trimming took 5 bases from V and 0 from J, leaving 20 bases between them.

This clone has more than one count but fewer than ten. This sequence joins TRBV2 and TRBJ2-7, with 10 bases identical to TRBD2. This CDR3 region has 14 residues. Unmatched junction bases numbered 10, after V lost 8 bases and J lost 6 bases. The germline V gene has CDR1 SNHLY and CDR2 FYNNEI. The CDR3 sequence is CASFQGTSVTEQYF. CDR3 bases: TGTGCCAGCTTTCAAGGGACTAGCGTTACCGAGCAGTACTTC.

This sequence joins TRBV7-9 and TRBJ2-3, with 12 positions matching TRBD2. Germline CDR1 SEHNR, CDR2 FQNEAQ (reference sequence). Trimming took 5 bases from V and 2 from J; bases not matched to a gene: 5. This CDR3 spans 16 amino acids. The CDR3 bases are TGTGCCAGCAGCCAGGGACTAGCGGGCTACACAGATACGCAGTATTTT. This gives the protein CASSQGLAGYTDTQYF.

On this clone: The junction and the germline gene differ at one end; a read error may be behind it. V gene TRBV30 combines with J gene TRBJ1-1, with a possible D match to TRBD1 (5 bases). The CDR3 covers 11 residues. From germline, CDR1 is GTSNPN and CDR2 SVGIG (reference sequence). In DNA, the CDR3 is TGTGCCTGGAGTCCAGGGACTGGAGCTTTCTTT. It specifies CAWSPGTGAFF.

The rearrangement uses TRBV7-9 and TRBJ1-1, with 7 nucleotides matching TRBD1. The V gene's germline CDR1 is SEHNR and CDR2 FQNEAQ (reference sequence). CDR3 size: 13 residues. V lost 7 bases, J lost 4 bases, and 6 bases stayed unmatched. CDR3 protein: CASTLQGGTEAFF. CDR3 DNA: TGTGCCAGCACCCTCCAGGGGGGCACTGAAGCTTTCTTT.

The chain carries TRBV7-9 and TRBJ1-1; 8 nucleotides line up with TRBD1. CDR3 length: 13 amino acids. Losses at the gene ends were 3 bases for V and 5 bases for J; bases not matched to a gene: 2. Per germline, CDR1 SEHNR and CDR2 FQNEAQ (reference sequence). The CDR3 spells CASSLDRVTEAFF. The DNA for the CDR3 is TGTGCCAGCAGCTTGGACAGGGTTACTGAAGCTTTCTTT.

The chain has TRBV18 and TRBJ1-2, with 8 bases identical to TRBD1. V gave up 5 bases and J gave up 3 bases; unmatched junction bases: 8. The length of the CDR3 is 15 residues. The germline gives CDR1 KGHSH, CDR2 LQKENI. CDR3 nucleotide sequence: TGTGCCAGCTCAGCCCCCCAGGGGGCTTACTATGGCTACACCTTC. It encodes CASSAPQGAYYGYTF.

This rearrangement joins TRBV11-3 to TRBJ1-1; D gene ambiguous. Germline loops: CDR1 SGHNT, CDR2 YENEEA. The CDR3 is 12 residues long. V dropped 3 bases and J dropped 4 bases, with 6 bases sitting between them. CDR3 region: CASSFSPTEAFF. The CDR3 nucleotides read TGTGCCAGCAGCTTCTCTCCCACTGAAGCTTTCTTT.

This sequence joins TRBV5-6 and TRBJ2-5, with D possibly TRBD1 on 7 matching bases. Trimming took 5 bases from V and 5 from J, leaving 19 bases between them. Germline lookup yields CDR1 SGHDT and CDR2 YYEEEE. There are 15 residues in the CDR3. The CDR3, as DNA: TGTGCCAGCAGTTCGACAGGGAGGACATCGGAGACCCAGTACTTC. Translated, it gives CASSSTGRTSETQYF. The variable domain in full, with the rest retrieved from reference TRBV5-6 and TRBJ2-5, is DAGVTQSPTHLIKTRGQQVTLRCSPKSGHDTVSWYQQALGQGPQFIFQYYEEEERQRGNFPDRFSGHQFPNYSSELNVNALLLGDSALYLCASSSTGRTSETQYFGPGTRLLVL.

The chain's CDR3 is CASSVQGTNYGYTF. The CDR3 nucleotides are TGTGCCAGCAGCGTACAGGGGACGAACTATGGCTACACCTTC. This sequence joins TRBV9 and TRBJ1-2, with D perhaps TRBD1 (6 bases). The CDR3 loop spans 14 amino acids. V was clipped by 1 base and J by 2 bases, with 9 bases between them. Germline V lookup: CDR1 SGDLS, CDR2 YYNGEE.

The J gene is TRBJ2-2, the V gene TRBV21-1; the table assigns TRBD2, which was not confirmed against the DNA. TRBV21-1 is termed a pseudogene. This CDR3 spans 22 amino acids. CDR3 region: CASSKLVRPGLARGRITGELFF. CDR3 DNA: TGTGCCAGCAGCAAACTGGTAAGGCCGGGACTAGCCCGAGGGAGGATCACCGGGGAGCTGTTTTTT.

The V call is TRBV9, the J call TRBJ2-1; 9 bases are a match to TRBD2. Losses at the gene ends were 6 bases for V and 4 bases for J; bases not matched to a gene: 5. The CDR3 length is 14 residues. Germline CDR1 is SGDLS and CDR2 is YYNGEE. In DNA, the CDR3 is TGTGCCAGCACGCGGCTAGCGGGGTACAATGAGCAGTTCTTC. Protein: CASTRLAGYNEQFF.

To note about this clone: The junction shows a germline mismatch at one end, possibly a read error. CDR3 in amino acids: CASTAGSSASNYGYAF. CDR3 DNA: TGTGCCAGTACCGCCGGCAGCTCCGCTTCTAACTATGGCTACGCCTTC. The J gene is TRBJ1-2, the V gene TRBV19; D uncertain. Germline V CDR1 and CDR2: LNHDA, SQIVND (reference sequence). This CDR3 region has 16 residues.

This clone has just a few counts. The chain has TRBV6-1 and TRBJ2-7; perhaps TRBD2 as D (5 bases). Germline values: CDR1 MNHNS, CDR2 SASEGT. V lost 5 bases, J lost 2 bases, and 13 bases lay in between. CDR3 size: 14 residues. CDR3 sequence (DNA): TGTGCCAGCAGTATCCCGGGATCCACCTACGAGCAGTACTTC. Translation gives CASSIPGSTYEQYF.

The J gene is TRBJ2-1, the V gene TRBV7-2; 10 nucleotides match TRBD2. Germline assignment: CDR1 SGHTA and CDR2 FQGNSA. J was trimmed by 3 bases and V by 10 bases; bases with no gene match: 3. The CDR3 sequence is 13 residues long. The CDR3 nucleotides read TGTGCCACCCAGCGGGAGGGCTACAATGAGCAGTTCTTC. Encoded protein: CATQREGYNEQFF.

The chain combines TRBV5-4 with TRBJ1-2; TRBD1 matches 9 bases. The germline V gene has CDR1 SGHNT and CDR2 YYREEE (reference sequence). The CDR3 extends over 19 amino acids. With V trimmed by 6 bases and J by 4 bases, 22 bases remained unmatched. The CDR3 region is CASTPTPPGQGISRYGYTF. As DNA, the CDR3 is TGTGCCAGCACCCCTACCCCCCCGGGACAGGGTATTTCTCGCTATGGCTACACCTTC.